This T cell receptor beta chain was recorded in a study of cytomegalovirus exposure and HLA in healthy donors listed by TCRdb under 2017. About the investigation overall: An earlier analysis of 550 to 700 of the donors reported approximately 300 Gb of sequence data and roughly 110 million unique TCR beta sequences from about 200 million T cells. The study combined high-throughput TCR immunosequencing, statistical association of individual TCRs with disease status, and machine learning to predict cytomegalovirus infection status. The number of donors typed differed by locus, with about 629-630 for A, B, C, DRB1 and DQB1, roughly 520 for DQA1, nearly 610 for DPA1, and under 490 for DPB1. Because of strong linkage in the cohort, roughly five DR-DQ haplotypes were treated as single units for association and clustering. An earlier analysis of 500 to 650 of the donors applied high-throughput TCR beta sequencing to assess whether each TCR beta V gene segment acted as functional or pseudogenic. Donor age, sex, ethnicity and CMV serostatus were compiled alongside the repertoire data. Class I and class II HLA loci were covered by the typing at four-digit resolution. To study patterns of TCR occurrence, a later analysis re-analyzed previously published TCR beta repertoires from several hundred donors and added high-resolution HLA genotyping. Rather than drawing on any new phenotypic data, the later analysis identified candidate immune exposures from TCR beta sequences and the way those sequences occurred across donors. Roughly 320 gigabases of sequencing data and around 80 million unique TCR sequences made up an early release that covered several hundred HLA-typed donors. A later genetic analysis used genome-wide SNP genotypes for about three fifths of the 666 donors, treating that subset as a discovery cohort. Of the approximately 400 genotyped donors, 65% to 90% fell in the genetic ancestry cluster associated with self-reported Caucasian donors. The study used immunosequencing to profile the T cell repertoires of some 600 subjects and linked those repertoires to cytomegalovirus serostatus. Across around 400 genotyped donors of the cohort, an average of approximately 220,000 unique TCR beta nucleotide sequences per donor were sequenced, and approximately 17% of those sequences were non-productive. All discovery cohort repertoires had been generated on a single sequencing platform. Along with the roughly 610-subject first cohort, a separate validation cohort of over a hundred different subjects was used. The study aimed to test whether signatures of past pathogen exposure could be identified by cataloging public T cell receptors.

In total, about 650 healthy bone marrow donors made up the cohort. At the time of sampling, all cohort members were nominally healthy, though unrecorded immune exposures were likely present. The donor tested CMV seropositive, placing the donor among the 290 or so seropositive members of the cohort. A peripheral blood sample was collected from each donor, and TCR beta sequencing was performed on peripheral blood mononuclear cells. The Qiagen DNeasy Blood Extraction Kit was used to extract genomic DNA from the blood cell samples. Overall results and qualifications from the work: A few of the identified cytomegalovirus-associated TCR beta chains were confirmed in vitro to be specific for cytomegalovirus antigens. The classifier was reported to diagnose cytomegalovirus status with high specificity and sensitivity in both the original and validation cohorts. In a later analysis, some 17,000 TCR beta sequences were associated with specific HLA alleles at a false discovery rate of 0.05. Because HLA typing was unavailable for some donors at each locus, only the typed subset was used in association tests. In a later analysis, most CMV-associated TCR beta chains were found to appear HLA-restricted, with HLA associations seemingly driven largely by CMV exposure. In a later analysis, several top co-occurrence clusters were reported to appear linked to parvovirus B19, influenza, CMV and Epstein-Barr virus. An association between a missense DCLRE1C variant and V-gene and J-gene trimming of TCR beta chains was found in a later genetic analysis and replicated in an independent cohort. Some IMGT-functional V segments, including TRBV6-2 and TRBV6-3, could not be told apart with the 87-base-pair reads, so those segments were excluded. Correlated functional status among segregating V segments might reflect linkage disequilibrium, but an unknown experimental factor could not be ruled out. CMV serostatus was the only immune exposure information available for the cohort. A further reported finding was that TCR beta sequences accurately predicted the HLA-A and HLA-B alleles for most subjects in the first cohort. Roughly 17 rarely observed V segments, including chromosome 9 orphons, were excluded from the earlier analysis of just under 600 of the donors because counts were too low. According to the authors, the approach could potentially be generalized to other disease states and immunological phenotypes. A cluster of highly shared sequence variants was judged likely to represent a technical artifact of the sequencing pipeline. Compared with equally common non-associated chains, HLA-associated TCR beta chains in a later analysis were more clonally expanded and had lower generation probabilities. In an earlier analysis of 587 of the donors, most TCR beta V segments appeared in productive rearrangements about 87% or about 30% of the time, broadly matching IMGT annotations. In the study, around 150 TCR beta chains were listed as associated with cytomegalovirus. Most TCR sequences were seen in very few donors, while some public TCRs were found in many individuals. Sequencing depth was assumed to be roughly uniform across donors in the presence/absence analyses, though that assumption may not hold. This cohort had only TCR beta chains sequenced, and the lack of alpha or paired-chain data limited which features could be detected. Assigning TCR associations to individual alleles was difficult when HLA alleles, especially DR and DQ, strongly co-occurred. According to a later analysis, TCR association rates differed among HLA loci, with DRB1 alleles showing the most associated TCRs and HLA-C alleles showing the fewest. According to a later genetic analysis, donors in an Asian-associated ancestry cluster had fewer N-insertions in productive TCRs than the approximately 670-donor mean.

The method behind the library was the immunoSEQ multiplex PCR assay. For the multiplex PCR, a mixture combining 60 forward primers for TCR Vbeta segments and 13 reverse primers for TCR Jbeta segments was used. The CDR3 region of rearranged TCR beta genes was amplified from genomic DNA by a multiplex PCR assay. On the Illumina HiSeq System, the amplified TCR beta libraries were sequenced as 87-base-pair reads. Turning to the authors' computational methods: A later analysis counted approximately 74 million unique TCR beta chains across the 600 to 850 repertoires, and 9 million to 14 million of these chains were shared by at least two donors. Raw reads were error-corrected and collapsed into unique sequences with a nearest-neighbor algorithm that merged closely related sequences to remove PCR and sequencing errors. To assign V, D and J gene segments, CDR3 sequences were aligned to IMGT reference sequences. For a sequence to be retained, a match of at least six nucleotides to both a V gene segment and a J gene segment was required. A rearrangement was called productive if the CDR3 had no stop codons and remained in frame with V and J, and every other rearrangement was called non-productive. CDR3 was defined by IMGT convention, running from the second conserved V-encoded cysteine to the conserved J-encoded phenylalanine. Sequences without an unambiguous match to a single V gene segment were excluded from the earlier analysis of several hundred of the donors. An earlier analysis of 587 of the donors classified V segments as functional when productive rearrangements were above 56.7% and as segregating when the standard deviation between donors was above 5%. A statistical classification framework was built to diagnose cytomegalovirus status from the catalog of TCR beta chain sequences. In a later analysis, TCR nucleotide sequences were compared against IMGT/GENE-DB human TR gene sequences so that V and J genes could be assigned. Using the TCRdist pipeline, a later analysis assigned CDR3 sequences along with most-parsimonious VDJ recombination scenarios. In a later analysis, every TCR beta chain was defined by the combination of its CDR3 amino acid sequence and its V-gene family, and reads without a unique V-gene family were dropped. In a later analysis, around 600 highly shared, low-generation-probability nucleotide sequences were removed to address suspected cross-contamination and a sequencing artifact. In a later analysis, a clonal expansion index for each public chain was calculated from normalized within-repertoire ranks of inferred template counts. A later analysis computed generation probabilities with a VDJ recombination model fitted to out-of-frame rearrangements, and checked the results against IGoR. A later analysis scored TCR-TCR, TCR-HLA and TCR-CMV co-occurrence with hypergeometric tests, applying a repertoire-size bias correction to TCR pairs. A later analysis estimated false discovery rates by permuting HLA or CMV assignments 20 times. In a later analysis, co-occurring TCRs were grouped using DBSCAN, and TCRdist sequence similarity was added for clustering within HLA-allele-positive subsets. Co-occurrence clustering excluded repertoires with fewer than 30,000 or more than 120,000 public chains, plus five with anomalous nucleotide sharing. TCRdb's version of the immuneACCESS table is confined to in-frame rearrangements and falls short of the full clone set. An unresolved V gene accounts for under half of the shortfall where checked; the remainder is of unknown origin. V and J calls and clone size are as listed in that table; D and trimming were resolved from the DNA. The sample yields 120,000 or so clones; about 76% were counted once. About 32% of the sample goes to the ten largest clones.

Concerning this clone: Its antigen target is currently unknown. The sample holds no much larger clone one base away, and base qualities are not on file.

The CDR3 holds 16 amino acids from the cysteine to the phenylalanine. Of the read, only the CDR3 DNA is kept; its 48 bases are in frame from base 1. According to the germline V gene, CDR1 reads SGHRS and CDR2 reads YFSETQ. At the junction V is shortened by 0 bases and J by 3 bases, with 16 bases in between. The origin of this receptor is a man in his fifties or sixties in good health and CMV-seropositive. The sample taken for sequencing was PBMCs. This sequence uses TRBV5-1 and TRBJ2-7; the D gene lacks a confident call. The CDR3 in this case is CASSLGAGDSDYEQYF. The DNA is as follows: TGCGCCAGCAGCTTGGGGGCAGGCGATTCAGACTACGAGCAGTACTTC.